Described below is a single TCR beta chain sequence and its context. This CDR3 spans 16 amino acids. CDR1 and CDR2 from the germline V gene are SGHRS and YFSETQ. V was pared by 0 bases and J by 0 bases, with 10 bases between. In the source study's methods: Quantification of nucleated cells was approximated via reference gene primer amplification. Assay: immunoSEQ multiplex PCR; the TCRdb copy retains only in-frame clones and omits some. The V and J calls and clone size were taken over from that table, and D and trimming were inferred from the DNA. The sample carries approximately 140,000 clones, over 65% recorded once. These data are taken from a study of blood T cell repertoires in COVID-19. Background on the study: COVID-19 samples collected from the United States, Italy and Spain covered acute and convalescent phases. PBMCs, B-cell-depleted T cells, or T cells provided the cDNA or gDNA that made up the material.

The chain combines TRBV5-1 with TRBJ1-3, with TRBD1 as a possible D gene (6 bases). This TCR came from a man in his forties or fifties with acute or convalescent COVID-19. The sample consisted of peripheral blood. The CDR3 sequence is CASSLGQALSGNTIYF. CDR3 sequence (DNA): TGCGCCAGCAGCTTGGGACAGGCCCTCTCTGGAAACACCATATATTTT.